What follows are 32 T cell receptor beta chains derived from one specimen sequenced in a study of neurological immune-mediated disorders. TCRdb called the 5' RACE reads again in MiXCR, with one record for every CDR3 protein. The repertoire holds 84,000 or so distinct CDR3 sequences, with around 4% as singletons. Documented time point: longitudinal time-point 3. The sequenced sample consisted of PBMCs. These receptors all stem from a woman in her fifties or sixties with multiple sclerosis.

This clonotype was seen at least ten times. The genes are TRBV20-1 and TRBJ2-1; D gene unclear. CDR1 is DFQATT, CDR2 SNEGSKA, per germline (reference sequence). The germline V and J ends were trimmed by 0 bases and 10 bases, with 16 bases remaining between them. The length of the CDR3 is 14 residues. The CDR3 DNA reads TGCAGTGCTAGAGATGTCCGCCGATTCGGGGAGCAGTTCTTC. It codes for CSARDVRRFGEQFF.

This clonotype was counted at least ten times. V is TRBV15 and J is TRBJ2-6; D call uncertain. The V gene lost 0 bases and the J gene lost 4 bases, with 19 bases spanning the gap. This CDR3 comprises 19 residues. Germline V gene sequence: CDR1 LNHNV, CDR2 YYDKDF (reference sequence). The CDR3 is CATSRDLIQETTGANVLTF. The CDR3 region has the DNA TGTGCCACCAGCAGAGATCTAATCCAGGAGACGACCGGGGCCAACGTCCTGACTTTC. The whole variable domain, filled in from reference TRBV15 and TRBJ2-6, reads DAMVIQNPRYQVTQFGKPVTLSCSQTLNHNVMYWYQQKSSQAPKLLFHYYDKDFNNEADTPDNFQSRRPNTSFCFLDIRSPGLGDTAMYLCATSRDLIQETTGANVLTFGAGSRLTVL.

This clonotype was counted at least ten times. The gene calls are TRBV5-1 and TRBJ1-5, with TRBD1 matching 7 bases. J gave up 2 bases and V 0 bases, and 11 bases lay outside the gene matches. Germline V gene sequence: CDR1 SGHRS, CDR2 YFSETQ. CDR3 size: 18 residues. CDR3 coding DNA: TGCGCCAGCAGCTTGGGACCCAGGGGGTTGGAAGGCAATCAGCCCCAGCATTTT. This gives the protein CASSLGPRGLEGNQPQHF. Based on the CDR3 plus reference TRBV5-1 and TRBJ1-5, the full variable domain is KAGVTQTPRYLIKTRGQQVTLSCSPISGHRSVSWYQQTPGQGLQFLFEYFSETQRNKGNFPGRFSGRQFSNSRSEMNVSTLELGDSALYLCASSLGPRGLEGNQPQHFGDGTRLSIL.

This clonotype has at least ten counts. The gene calls are TRBV4-2 and TRBJ1-3; no clear D gene. V lost 0 bases, J lost 0 bases, and 9 bases lay in between. This CDR3 is 16 amino acids long. Germline CDR1 reads LGHNA; CDR2 reads YNFKEQ. The CDR3, as DNA: TGTGCCAGCAGCCAAGAAGGGCTAAGCTCTGGAAACACCATATATTTT. Its translation: CASSQEGLSSGNTIYF.

This clonotype was detected many times. The gene calls are TRBV3-1 and TRBJ2-1; 10 bases line up with TRBD2. The CDR3 extends over 16 amino acids. The germline gives CDR1 LGHDT, CDR2 YNNKEL (reference sequence). V lost 0 bases, J lost 6 bases, and 5 bases stayed unmatched. The CDR3 region has the DNA TGTGCCAGCAGCCAAGAAAGCGGGGGGGCCTCCAATGAGCAGTTCTTC. It translates to CASSQESGGASNEQFF.

A few counts support this clonotype. In DNA, the CDR3 is TGCAGCGTTGTAGGTGGGACGAACACTGAAGCTTTCTTT. Its translation: CSVVGGTNTEAFF. V usage is TRBV29-1 and J usage is TRBJ1-1; D possibly corresponds to TRBD1 (5 bases). With 4 bases removed from V and 1 base from J, the gap between germline ends came to 10 bases. The CDR3 extends over 13 amino acids. The germline V gene has CDR1 SQVTM and CDR2 ANQGSEA. Combining the CDR3 with reference TRBV29-1 and TRBJ1-1 gives the whole variable domain SAVISQKPSRDICQRGTSLTIQCQVDSQVTMMFWYRQQPGQSLTLIATANQGSEATYESGFVIDKFPISRPNLTFSTLTVSNMSPEDSSIYLCSVVGGTNTEAFFGQGTRLTVV.

This clonotype was counted at least ten times. This chain uses TRBV3-1 with TRBJ1-1, with a weak D call TRBD1 (5 bases). The germline V gene encodes CDR1 LGHDT and CDR2 YNNKEL (reference sequence). The CDR3 is 13 residues long. V dropped 0 bases and J dropped 10 bases, with 12 bases sitting between them. The CDR3 coding sequence is TGTGCCAGCAGCCAAGAGTTACTGAGGGGAGCTTTCTTT. Protein sequence: CASSQELLRGAFF.

This clonotype was counted ten times or more. CDR3 DNA: TGTGCCAGCAGTGCCACACATGTGACTGGCTACACCTTC. Its translation is CASSATHVTGYTF. This rearrangement joins TRBV25-1 to TRBJ1-2; D gene unclear. Germline V gene sequence: CDR1 MGHDK, CDR2 SYGVNS. The CDR3 covers 13 residues. V was trimmed by 4 bases and J by 7 bases, leaving 13 bases between them.

This clonotype was recorded at least ten times. This chain uses TRBV20-1 with TRBJ2-6; 7 positions agree with TRBD2. Trimming removed 0 bases from V and 1 base from J; junction bases left unmatched: 6. Germline V gene data show CDR1 as DFQATT and CDR2 as SNEGSKA (reference sequence). The CDR3 length is 17 residues. The CDR3 loop is CSARDQRGASGANVLTF. As DNA, the CDR3 is TGCAGTGCTAGAGATCAGCGGGGCGCATCTGGGGCCAACGTCCTGACTTTC.

This clonotype is deemed medium-sized. The rearrangement joins TRBV29-1 to TRBJ1-2; D might be TRBD1 (5 bases). V dropped 4 bases and J dropped 3 bases, with 9 bases sitting between them. CDR3 size: 12 residues. Germline V gene lookup returns CDR1 SQVTM and CDR2 ANQGSEA. The CDR3 DNA sequence: TGCAGCGTTGCCGGGGGGGACTATGGCTACACCTTC. Translation gives CSVAGGDYGYTF.

The chain is built from TRBV28 and TRBJ1-5; D is unclear. The CDR3 runs to 14 residues. Germline loops: CDR1 MDHEN, CDR2 SYDVKM. Trimming took 6 bases from V and 1 from J, leaving 10 bases between them. The CDR3 here is CASSRERSNQPQHF. DNA of the CDR3: TGTGCCAGCAGCCGGGAAAGGAGCAATCAGCCCCAGCATTTT.

This clonotype was counted at least ten times. V and J are TRBV7-6 and TRBJ2-3, with 13 positions matching TRBD2. The CDR3 has 19 amino acids. In germline, CDR1 is SGHVS, CDR2 FNYEAQ. With V trimmed by 3 bases and J by 2 bases, 11 bases remained unmatched. The CDR3 sequence is CASSLFDGLAGDYTDTQYF. The CDR3 DNA sequence: TGTGCCAGCAGCTTGTTTGACGGACTAGCGGGGGATTACACAGATACGCAGTATTTT.

At least ten counts were recorded for this clonotype. This chain links TRBV20-1 with TRBJ2-1, with 8 nucleotides matching TRBD2. The CDR3 is 16 amino acids. Trimming at V came to 3 bases and at J to 0 bases, leaving 7 bases not matched to a gene. The germline gives CDR1 DFQATT, CDR2 SNEGSKA (reference sequence). The CDR3 here is CSASLNGGGSYNEQFF. In DNA form, the CDR3 reads TGCAGTGCTAGTTTGAACGGGGGGGGCTCCTACAATGAGCAGTTCTTC.

This clonotype was observed many times. This chain connects TRBV20-1 to TRBJ1-2; D possibly corresponds to TRBD1 (5 bases). CDR1 and CDR2 from the germline V gene are DFQATT and SNEGSKA (reference sequence). The CDR3 has 13 amino acids. Deletions cut 1 base from V and 2 bases from J, with 8 bases between. The CDR3 protein is CSARAGNNYGYTF. The DNA for the CDR3 is TGCAGTGCTAGAGCAGGGAACAACTATGGCTACACCTTC.

Ten or more counts support this clonotype. J is TRBJ2-7 and V is TRBV10-2, with D tentatively TRBD1 (5 bases). Trimming removed 8 bases from V and 6 bases from J, with 11 bases in between. The CDR3 runs to 11 residues. Germline V gene sequence: CDR1 WSHSY, CDR2 SAAADI. CDR3 amino acids: CASVQGTEQYF. In DNA, the CDR3 is TGCGCCAGCGTCCAGGGCACCGAGCAGTACTTC.

This clonotype was found many times. The chain carries TRBV11-2 and TRBJ2-1; 10 positions agree with TRBD1. V shed 5 bases, J shed 7 bases, and the junction held 8 bases outside the gene matches. Germline CDR1 reads SGHAT; CDR2 reads FQNNGV. The CDR3 has 15 amino acids. The chain's CDR3 is CASSHRQGARNEQFF. CDR3 in DNA: TGTGCCAGCAGCCACAGACAGGGGGCGCGTAATGAGCAGTTCTTC.

This clonotype was seen ten or more times. V usage is TRBV27 and J usage is TRBJ1-5; maybe TRBD1 (5 bases). The V end lost 5 bases, the J end lost 2 bases, and 10 bases lay between the germline ends. Germline-derived CDR1 and CDR2 are MNHEY and SMNVEV (reference sequence). The CDR3 has 14 residues. The CDR3 sequence: CASSTGIGNQPQHF. As DNA, the CDR3 is TGTGCCAGCAGTACAGGAATTGGCAATCAGCCCCAGCATTTT.

At least ten counts were recorded for this clonotype. This sequence joins TRBV4-1 and TRBJ2-2; 13 nucleotides align to TRBD2. The germline CDR1 and CDR2 sequences are MGHRA and YSYEKL. The junction had 7 bases not matched to a gene; V was cut back by 4 bases and J by 2 bases. The length of the CDR3 is 18 residues. This CDR3 is CASSRLGLAGVNTGELFF. CDR3 sequence (DNA): TGCGCCAGCAGCCGCCTAGGACTAGCGGGGGTAAACACCGGGGAGCTGTTTTTT.

This clonotype was detected many times. V gene TRBV10-3 combines with J gene TRBJ1-2; 7 nucleotides match TRBD1. This CDR3 is built from 14 residues. The ends lost 6 bases at V and 8 bases at J; junction bases unmatched: 12. CDR1 and CDR2 (germline): ENHRY, SYGVKD. The CDR3 sequence: CAIRGQTLPHGYTF. The CDR3 coding sequence is TGTGCCATCAGGGGACAGACTTTGCCCCACGGCTACACCTTC.

For this clonotype: A much larger clone differs from this one at a single base, so this may be a read error. This chain uses TRBV27 with TRBJ2-7; no clear D. The germline CDR1 and CDR2 sequences are MNHEY and SMNVEV (reference sequence). The CDR3 is made up of 11 amino acids. Written as DNA, the CDR3 is TGTACCAGCAGTTCAGCGTGGGAGCAGTACTTC. It encodes CTSSSAWEQYF.

This clonotype was observed at least ten times. The chain carries TRBV5-1 and TRBJ1-1; D remains unclear. Germline CDR1 reads SGHRS; CDR2 reads YFSETQ. The V end lost 1 base, the J end lost 1 base, and 11 bases lay between the germline ends. The CDR3 is 15 amino acids. The CDR3 is CASSLLGGENTEAFF. The CDR3 DNA sequence: TGCGCCAGCAGCTTGTTGGGCGGGGAGAACACTGAAGCTTTCTTT.

This clonotype was counted at least ten times. The chain couples TRBV2 to TRBJ1-2, with D possibly being TRBD1 (5 bases). Trimming shortened V by 7 bases and J by 4 bases, and 10 bases separated the two germline ends. This CDR3 is built from 12 residues. In germline, CDR1 is SNHLY, CDR2 FYNNEI. The chain's CDR3 is CASMRGGYGYTF. The DNA for the CDR3 is TGTGCCAGCATGAGGGGTGGCTATGGCTACACCTTC.

Ten or more counts support this clonotype. This chain links TRBV5-1 with TRBJ2-7; 11 nucleotides align to TRBD1. The CDR3 is 14 residues long. Looked up from germline, CDR1 is SGHRS and CDR2 is YFSETQ. With 4 bases clipped from V and 2 bases from J, the junction kept 2 bases outside the gene matches. The chain's CDR3 is CASSRTGGAYEQYF. CDR3 bases: TGCGCCAGCAGCCGGACAGGGGGCGCCTACGAGCAGTACTTC.

This clonotype was found many times. The chain uses TRBV5-1 and TRBJ1-2, with D possibly TRBD1 on 5 matching bases. Germline CDR1 and CDR2: SGHRS and YFSETQ. This CDR3 comprises 14 residues. With 4 bases removed from V and 1 base from J, the gap between germline ends came to 11 bases. The CDR3 reads CASSPGRGNYGYTF. Here the CDR3 DNA reads TGCGCCAGCAGCCCAGGGAGGGGTAACTATGGCTACACCTTC.

This clonotype has at least ten counts. The rearrangement links TRBV3-1 to TRBJ2-7; 8 nucleotides align to TRBD2. V shed 3 bases and J 2 bases; nucleotides not matched to a gene: 9. The CDR3 length is 16 residues. Germline V gene sequence: CDR1 LGHDT, CDR2 YNNKEL (reference sequence). This CDR3 reads CASSHFTSGTPYEQYF. The CDR3 DNA sequence: TGTGCCAGCAGCCATTTTACTAGCGGAACACCCTACGAGCAGTACTTC.

The table lists this clonotype with many counts. The CDR3 nucleotides are TGCAGTGCTAAGATTACCACAGGGAGTGGCAGTCAGCCCCAGCATTTT. Amino acids: CSAKITTGSGSQPQHF. The chain has TRBV20-1 and TRBJ1-5, with D tentatively TRBD1 (6 bases). CDR3 size: 16 residues. The V end lost 4 bases, the J end lost 6 bases, and 22 bases lay between the germline ends. Germline V gene sequence: CDR1 DFQATT, CDR2 SNEGSKA (reference sequence).

This clonotype was counted ten times or more. The chain carries TRBV5-1 and TRBJ2-3, with D unresolved. This CDR3 spans 14 amino acids. The germline V gene has CDR1 SGHRS and CDR2 YFSETQ. Trimming took off 4 bases at V and 2 bases at J, with 11 bases between the two ends. The CDR3 protein is CASSPRLFTDTQYF. CDR3 DNA: TGCGCCAGCAGCCCGAGACTGTTCACAGATACGCAGTATTTT.

The table lists this clonotype with many counts. This sequence joins TRBV7-2 and TRBJ1-3; maybe TRBD1 (5 bases). CDR3 size: 15 residues. Trimming shortened V by 4 bases and J by 5 bases, and 15 bases separated the two germline ends. The germline gives CDR1 SGHTA, CDR2 FQGNSA. CDR3 protein: CASSSGPFSRNTIYF. DNA of the CDR3: TGTGCCAGCAGCTCGGGACCTTTTAGCAGAAACACCATATATTTT.

This clonotype was recorded at least ten times. The chain is built from TRBV7-2 and TRBJ1-2; TRBD1 is a possible D gene (6 bases). V lost 1 base to trimming and J lost 4 bases, with 13 bases between them. The CDR3 extends over 15 amino acids. Per germline, CDR1 SGHTA and CDR2 FQGNSA. The CDR3 loop is CASSLERGFSYGYTF. In DNA form, the CDR3 reads TGTGCCAGCAGCTTAGAGAGGGGGTTTAGCTATGGCTACACCTTC.

This clonotype was observed at least ten times. V gene TRBV3-1 combines with J gene TRBJ2-7; D ambiguous. Germline lookup yields CDR1 LGHDT and CDR2 YNNKEL (reference sequence). V was shortened by 4 bases and J by 3 bases, with 19 bases between the two germline ends. There are 16 residues in the CDR3. The CDR3 DNA is TGTGCCAGCAGCCTCCACGTTGGAACAGCCAACTACGAGCAGTACTTC. As protein: CASSLHVGTANYEQYF.

The chain couples TRBV7-6 to TRBJ1-2; 8 nucleotides align to TRBD1. Germline V gene lookup returns CDR1 SGHVS and CDR2 FNYEAQ. J gave up 8 bases and V 5 bases, and 4 bases lay outside the gene matches. CDR3 length: 12 residues. The CDR3 region has the DNA TGTGCCAGCAGCAACGACAGGGGAGGCTACACCTTC. Residues: CASSNDRGGYTF.

This clonotype was counted ten times or more. V is TRBV7-2 and J is TRBJ1-2; TRBD1 matches at 7 bases. The CDR3 extends over 17 amino acids. Germline V gene data show CDR1 as SGHTA and CDR2 as FQGNSA. The junction had 19 bases not matched to a gene; V was cut back by 5 bases and J by 7 bases. Here the CDR3 reads CASSPTQGSVWSVGYTF. In nucleotides, the CDR3 is TGTGCCAGCAGCCCCACACAGGGGTCGGTTTGGTCCGTTGGCTACACCTTC.